This passage covers 22 T cell receptor beta chains from one sample sequenced in a study of blood T cell repertoires in COVID-19. Only in-frame clones appear in the TCRdb table, and some are missing; sequencing was by immunoSEQ multiplex PCR. The sample consists of some 340,000 clones, approximately 91% of them appearing once. The sequenced sample was PBMCs or T cells enriched from blood (not recorded which). The source of these receptors is a woman aged 25-40 years who had been exposed to COVID-19.

In its sample, this clone was seen once. This chain uses TRBV7-2 with TRBJ2-7; 8 bases agree with TRBD1. The length of the CDR3 is 15 residues. The germline V gene encodes CDR1 SGHTA and CDR2 FQGNSA. V dropped 5 bases and J dropped 0; count of bases not matched to a gene: 6. The CDR3 sequence: CASSGHRGNSYEQYF. The CDR3 DNA is TGTGCCAGCAGCGGACACAGGGGGAACTCCTACGAGCAGTACTTC.

The V and J genes are TRBV10-3 and TRBJ1-1; TRBD1 agrees at 10 bases. The CDR3 covers 15 residues. The V gene end was trimmed by 0 bases and the J gene end by 4 bases; junction bases not matched to a gene: 2. CDR1 is ENHRY and CDR2 is SYGVKD in the germline V gene. The CDR3 bases are TGTGCCATCAGTGAGTCGGACAGGGGGTCCACTGAAGCTTTCTTT. Protein product: CAISESDRGSTEAFF.

The chain couples TRBV7-6 to TRBJ1-1; the match to TRBD1 covers 9 bases. The CDR3 loop spans 15 amino acids. The germline gives CDR1 SGHVS, CDR2 FNYEAQ. Losses at the gene ends were 2 bases for V and 5 bases for J; bases not matched to a gene: 6. The CDR3 nucleotides read TGTGCCAGCAGCTTAAGGAGACAGGGGGAGACTGAAGCTTTCTTT. It encodes CASSLRRQGETEAFF.

The J gene is TRBJ2-5, the V gene TRBV6-6; tentatively, D is TRBD2 (6 bases). Germline V lookup: CDR1 MNHNY, CDR2 SVGAGI (reference sequence). The CDR3 totals 15 residues. V was trimmed by 7 bases and J by 2 bases, leaving 17 bases between them. This chain's CDR3 is CASTRARRAQETQYF. CDR3 DNA sequence: TGTGCCAGCACCCGGGCACGGAGGGCACAAGAGACCCAGTACTTC.

The chain links TRBV5-1 to TRBJ2-7, with a tentative D call TRBD2 (6 bases). V lost 0 bases and J lost 0, with 10 bases in between. CDR3 size: 15 residues. Germline V gene lookup returns CDR1 SGHRS and CDR2 YFSETQ. CDR3 nucleotide sequence: TGCGCCAGCAGCTTGGGTGGGGGGAGCTCCTACGAGCAGTACTTC. Translation: CASSLGGGSSYEQYF.

V gene TRBV6-5 combines with J gene TRBJ1-3; D is unclear. V was cut by 2 bases and J by 1 base, with 12 bases left in between. This CDR3 comprises 16 residues. CDR1 and CDR2 (germline): MNHEY, SVGAGI. CDR3 sequence: CASSYARTPSGNTIYF. The CDR3 coding sequence is TGTGCCAGCAGTTACGCTAGGACTCCGTCTGGAAACACCATATATTTT.

This rearrangement joins TRBV5-1 to TRBJ1-5; D is perhaps TRBD1 (6 bases). Per germline, CDR1 SGHRS and CDR2 YFSETQ. This CDR3 is built from 15 residues. V was clipped by 4 bases and J by 2 bases, with 13 bases between them. CDR3 residues: CASSPEGVGNQPQHF. CDR3 coding DNA: TGCGCCAGCAGCCCCGAGGGGGTTGGCAATCAGCCCCAGCATTTT.

The V call is TRBV3-1 (or the pseudogene TRBV3-2), the J call TRBJ1-6; 9 bases are a match to TRBD1. This CDR3 spans 15 amino acids. Germline assignment: CDR1 LGHDT and CDR2 YNNKEL (reference sequence). V gave up 5 bases and J gave up 10 bases; unmatched junction bases: 9. The CDR3 here is CASSTRTGVVSPLHF. In DNA form, the CDR3 reads TGTGCCAGCAGCACCCGGACAGGGGTAGTCTCACCCCTCCACTTT.

The V call is TRBV9, the J call TRBJ2-1; TRBD1 aligns across 10 bases. V lost 1 base and J lost 5; bases outside the gene matches: 3. Per the germline V gene, CDR1 is SGDLS and CDR2 is YYNGEE. The CDR3 contains 15 residues. CDR3 DNA sequence: TGTGCCAGCAGCGTAAGACAGGGGGCAGACAATGAGCAGTTCTTC. It codes for CASSVRQGADNEQFF.

Here the CDR3 DNA reads TGTGCCAGCAGCTCACGACAGGGATACTATGGCTACACCTTC. It specifies CASSSRQGYYGYTF. V and J are TRBV7-9 and TRBJ1-2; TRBD1 matches 7 bases. J gave up 3 bases and V 4 bases, and 5 bases lay outside the gene matches. This CDR3 is built from 14 residues. Looked up from germline, CDR1 is SEHNR and CDR2 is FQNEAQ (reference sequence).

The rearrangement uses TRBV4-1 and TRBJ2-2; 7 bases are shared with TRBD1. CDR1 is MGHRA, CDR2 YSYEKL, per germline. This CDR3 has 15 amino acids. The trim removed 4 bases at V and 4 bases at J, leaving 6 bases unmatched. The CDR3 coding sequence is TGCGCCAGCAGCCTCACAGGGGCTAGCACCGGGGAGCTGTTTTTT. This sequence encodes CASSLTGASTGELFF.

The genes are TRBV6-5 and TRBJ1-4, with D unresolved. The CDR3 has 16 residues. Germline V lookup: CDR1 MNHEY, CDR2 SVGAGI. V lost 1 base, J lost 0 bases, and 9 bases lay in between. The CDR3 nucleotides are TGTGCCAGCAGTTACTATGCGGAGTCAACTAATGAAAAACTGTTTTTT. Translated: CASSYYAESTNEKLFF.

This clone came up once. The chain carries TRBV19 and TRBJ1-3, with a possible D match to TRBD1 (6 bases). Trimming removed 1 base from V and 0 bases from J, with 13 bases in between. CDR1 and CDR2 from the germline V gene are LNHDA and SQIVND (reference sequence). This CDR3 is 17 amino acids long. CDR3 region: CASSIGGTRASGNTIYF. CDR3 DNA sequence: TGTGCCAGTAGTATAGGGGGGACACGCGCCTCTGGAAACACCATATATTTT.

This clone has a handful of counts. This rearrangement joins TRBV15 to TRBJ1-2, with D hard to call. Germline V gene sequence: CDR1 LNHNV, CDR2 YYDKDF (reference sequence). Trimming removed 5 bases from V and 3 bases from J, with 13 bases in between. The CDR3 is 14 residues long. The CDR3 DNA sequence: TGTGCCACCAGCGCCCAAATGGGAGACTATGGCTACACCTTC. Translation: CATSAQMGDYGYTF.

The V call is TRBV7-9, the J call TRBJ2-1; 11 bases are shared with TRBD2. Germline-derived CDR1 and CDR2 are SEHNR and FQNEAQ (reference sequence). Unmatched junction bases numbered 16, after V lost 5 bases and J lost 4 bases. The CDR3 is 19 amino acids. CDR3 DNA: TGTGCCAGCAGCCCAAGGCCTAGCGGGGGGTCCCGCCTATACAATGAGCAGTTCTTC. Its translation is CASSPRPSGGSRLYNEQFF.

This chain links TRBV30 with TRBJ2-1; 11 nucleotides align to TRBD1. The CDR3 runs 16 residues. CDR1 is GTSNPN and CDR2 is SVGIG in the germline V gene (reference sequence). After removal of 1 base from V and 10 bases from J, the junction contained 12 bases not matched to a gene. In DNA, the CDR3 is TGTGCCTGGAGTGGTAGTTTGGACAGGGGGCATAGGGAGCAGTTCTTC. Amino acids: CAWSGSLDRGHREQFF.

V and J are TRBV5-1 and TRBJ2-7; TRBD1 agrees at 9 bases. V was clipped by 1 base and J by 1 base; unmatched bases: 9. This CDR3 region has 17 residues. Germline V gene sequence: CDR1 SGHRS, CDR2 YFSETQ. The DNA for the CDR3 is TGCGCCAGCAGCTTGTTGGTGTCGGGACAGGGTTCCTACGAGCAGTACTTC. It yields the protein CASSLLVSGQGSYEQYF.

The chain is built from TRBV6-5 and TRBJ2-7; 8 bases are a match to TRBD2. V shed 1 base and J 5 bases; nucleotides not matched to a gene: 4. Germline loops: CDR1 MNHEY, CDR2 SVGAGI. CDR3 size: 14 residues. CDR3 residues: CASSYFGGAHEQYF. The CDR3 bases are TGTGCCAGCAGTTACTTCGGGGGGGCACACGAGCAGTACTTC.

The rearrangement joins TRBV6-5 to TRBJ2-2; D unresolved. Between the trimmed V and J ends, which lost 6 bases and 1 base, there was a span of 6 bases. The germline V gene encodes CDR1 MNHEY and CDR2 SVGAGI. The CDR3 is 13 residues long. This CDR3 is CASSAGNTGELFF. The CDR3 DNA reads TGTGCCAGCAGCGCAGGGAACACCGGGGAGCTGTTTTTT.

On this clone itself: Other DNA sequences in this sample translate to the same CDR3. The chain combines TRBV3-1 (or the pseudogene TRBV3-2) with TRBJ1-1, with D uncertain. The germline V gene has CDR1 LGHDT and CDR2 YNNKEL (reference sequence). Trimming took off 1 base at V and 1 base at J, with 4 bases between the two ends. The CDR3 runs 13 residues. CDR3 DNA sequence: TGTGCCAGCAGCCAAGTCCAGAACACTGAAGCTTTCTTT. Residues: CASSQVQNTEAFF.

This clone was seen once. The rearrangement links TRBV27 to TRBJ1-1; no clear D gene. There are 15 residues in the CDR3. Trimming shortened V by 2 bases and J by 0 bases, and 10 bases separated the two germline ends. Germline V CDR1 and CDR2: MNHEY, SMNVEV (reference sequence). The DNA of the CDR3 is TGTGCCAGCAGTTTAACGACACTTATGAACACTGAAGCTTTCTTT. Translating it yields CASSLTTLMNTEAFF.

The chain recombines TRBV19 with TRBJ2-2; 11 bases line up with TRBD2. Trimming cost V 6 bases and J 0 bases; bases outside gene matches: 6. CDR3 length: 17 amino acids. Germline V gene lookup returns CDR1 LNHDA and CDR2 SQIVND (reference sequence). The CDR3 is CASRPGSGGANTGELFF. CDR3 coding DNA: TGTGCCAGTAGGCCCGGTAGCGGGGGGGCGAACACCGGGGAGCTGTTTTTT.